These T cell receptor beta chains were read from a single sample in a study of T cell repertoires in ileal Crohn's disease. Clones were read by immunoSEQ multiplex PCR, and TCRdb kept only the in-frame ones, dropping some. This table holds some 4,000 clones, roughly 83% found once. The sample consisted of ileal tissue. The receptors originated from an adult with Crohn's disease. CDR3s leave out the opening cysteine and the closing phenylalanine or tryptophan.

j_call,v_call,cdr3_aa
TRBJ2-3,TRBV11-2,ASSFLLAGVKDTQY
TRBJ2-3,TRBV10-1,ASSTGTGTDTQY
TRBJ2-5,TRBV7-9,ASTQGGRKTQY
TRBJ2-1,TRBV4-1,ASTGQGYNEQF
TRBJ1-3,TRBV9,ASSVALSSTTWSSGNTIY
TRBJ2-3,TRBV27,ASMEFSGGADTQY
TRBJ1-1,TRBV4-2,ASSQGEDTEAF
TRBJ2-1,TRBV6-5,ASSYRDYNEQF
TRBJ2-2,TRBV9,ASSVAGLAEGGELF
TRBJ2-3,TRBV2,ASSLEGGFTDTQY
TRBJ2-5,TRBV21-1,ASRIQGVETQY
TRBJ1-2,TRBV28,ASISGTDYGYT
TRBJ2-6,TRBV10-3,AISEQTYSGANVLT
TRBJ2-1,TRBV5-1,ASKPGGSYNEQF
TRBJ1-6,TRBV5-5,ASSLVRGHNSPLH
TRBJ1-2,TRBV9,ASSDPGGGYGYT
TRBJ2-5,TRBV5-4,ASSGGLAGGQYQETQY
TRBJ2-5,TRBV4-1,ASSFAAGTQY
TRBJ2-2,TRBV7-6,ASSPGTGQTGELF
TRBJ1-1,TRBV7-9,ASSLTGGDRNTEAF
TRBJ2-1,TRBV19,ASSIGLVRYNEQF
TRBJ2-7,TRBV5-4,ASSFTSGTEYEQY
TRBJ2-1,TRBV10-3,AISVGGSSYNEQF
TRBJ2-7,TRBV11-3,ASSLGAGSYEQY
TRBJ2-7,TRBV7-8,ASRPGQGKAYEQY
TRBJ2-6,TRBV7-8,ASSKRLATGANVLT
TRBJ2-1,TRBV29-1,SVPDPNGNNEQF
TRBJ1-1,TRBV2,ASSEPGSMNTEAF
NA,TRBV10-3,AIRGGIGRADYEQY
TRBJ1-6,TRBV5-6,ASSLGVGREDSPLH
TRBJ2-1,TRBV6-6,ASRPTGLADYNEQF
TRBJ2-7,TRBV4-1,ASSQSIPQDWVHYEQY
TRBJ1-5,TRBV5-1,ASSDGTDPGNQPQH
TRBJ2-7,TRBV6-5,ASSYLPGGTYEQY
TRBJ2-1,TRBV4-1,ASSQSTSGHLREQF
TRBJ1-2,TRBV2,ASTPPDSYGYT
TRBJ2-3,TRBV5-1,ASSPGLAGGTDTQY
TRBJ2-1,TRBV29-1,SVEGTAGGYNEQF
TRBJ2-5,TRBV11-2,ASSLDTGPQETQY
TRBJ2-2,TRBV5-4,ASTYVAGGRTGELF
TRBJ2-7,TRBV15,ATSPGRGPYEQY
TRBJ2-3,TRBV15,ATSRDTGGGDTQY
TRBJ2-6,TRBV18,ASSNVMDIYKSRANVLT
TRBJ1-2,TRBV6-5,ASSYSGDYASGGYT
TRBJ2-1,TRBV28,ASNNGGEYNEQF
TRBJ2-5,TRBV6-1,ASSELAGGPETQY
TRBJ1-1,TRBV6-6,ASSPSTGNTEAF
TRBJ1-2,TRBV2,ASAGLNYGYT
TRBJ2-1,TRBV19,ASSVLAEINEQF
TRBJ2-2,TRBV6-4,ASSRIKRPGELF
TRBJ2-7,TRBV5-1,ASSLAIGGYEQY
TRBJ2-3,TRBV4-1,ASRPTSGAPDTQY
TRBJ1-3,TRBV14,ASSSRGVAGNTIY
TRBJ2-2,TRBV28,ASSPGGKGGELF
TRBJ2-3,TRBV10-1,ASSAAGSTDTQY
TRBJ1-1,TRBV7-9,ASSLVYGAVAEAF
TRBJ2-3,TRBV7-2,ASSRLAGDTDTQY
TRBJ2-1,TRBV6-6,ASSYPEQF
TRBJ1-1,TRBV14,ASSQNYLARAF
TRBJ1-1,TRBV2,ASSWTGVDTEAF